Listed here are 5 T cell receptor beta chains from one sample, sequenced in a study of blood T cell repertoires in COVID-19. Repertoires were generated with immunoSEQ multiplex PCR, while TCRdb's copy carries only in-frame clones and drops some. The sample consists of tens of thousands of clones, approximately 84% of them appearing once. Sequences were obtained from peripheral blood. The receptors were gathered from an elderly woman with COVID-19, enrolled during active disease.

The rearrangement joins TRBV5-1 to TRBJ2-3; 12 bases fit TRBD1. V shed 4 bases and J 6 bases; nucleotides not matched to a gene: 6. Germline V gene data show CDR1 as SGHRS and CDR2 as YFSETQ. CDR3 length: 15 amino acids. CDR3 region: CASSPGGQGADTQYF. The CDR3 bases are TGCGCCAGCAGCCCGGGGGGACAGGGGGCTGATACGCAGTATTTT.

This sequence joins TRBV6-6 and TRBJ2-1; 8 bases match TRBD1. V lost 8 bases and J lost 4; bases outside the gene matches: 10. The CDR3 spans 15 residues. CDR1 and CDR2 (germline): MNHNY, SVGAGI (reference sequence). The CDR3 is CASVLGQGRYNEQFF. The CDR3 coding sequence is TGTGCCAGCGTATTAGGACAGGGCAGATACAATGAGCAGTTCTTC.

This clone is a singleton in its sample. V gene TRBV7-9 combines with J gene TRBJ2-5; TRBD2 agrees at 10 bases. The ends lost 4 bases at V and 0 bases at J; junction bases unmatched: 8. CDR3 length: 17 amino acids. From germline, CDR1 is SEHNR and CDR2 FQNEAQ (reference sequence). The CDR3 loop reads CASSSLLGLADQETQYF. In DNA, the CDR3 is TGTGCCAGCAGCTCCCTTCTCGGACTAGCGGACCAAGAGACCCAGTACTTC. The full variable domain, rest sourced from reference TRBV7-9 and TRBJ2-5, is DTGVSQNPRHKITKRGQNVTFRCDPISEHNRLYWYRQTLGQGPEFLTYFQNEAQLEKSRLLSDRFSAERPKGSFSTLEIQRTEQGDSAMYLCASSSLLGLADQETQYFGPGTRLLVL.

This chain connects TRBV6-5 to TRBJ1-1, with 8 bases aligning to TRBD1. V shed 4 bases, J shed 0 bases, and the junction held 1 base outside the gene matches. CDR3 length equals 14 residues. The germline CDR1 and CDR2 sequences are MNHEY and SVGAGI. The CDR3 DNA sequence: TGTGCCAGCAGTTCGGGACAGGTGAACACTGAAGCTTTCTTT. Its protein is CASSSGQVNTEAFF.

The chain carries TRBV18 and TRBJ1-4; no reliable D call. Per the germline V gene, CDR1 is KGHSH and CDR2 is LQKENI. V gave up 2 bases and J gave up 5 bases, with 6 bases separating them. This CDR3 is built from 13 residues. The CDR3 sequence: CASSPSLNEKLFF. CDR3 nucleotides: TGTGCCAGCTCACCAAGCCTAAATGAAAAACTGTTTTTT.